This T cell receptor (beta chain) is from a study of blood T cell repertoires in COVID-19. At the level of the study: Donors in the United States, Italy and Spain gave samples during acute or convalescent COVID-19. The analysed material was cDNA or gDNA that came from T cells, B-cell-depleted T cells, or PBMCs.

The V gene end was trimmed by 3 bases and the J gene end by 5 bases; junction bases not matched to a gene: 8. The CDR3 has 15 amino acids. Germline loops: CDR1 SGDLS, CDR2 YYNGEE. In the source study's methods: How many nucleated cells were present was estimated from reference gene primer amplification. TCRdb's table, derived via immunoSEQ multiplex PCR, lists solely in-frame clones and lacks some. V and J calls and clone size follow that table, whereas D and trimming were derived from the DNA. The table lists over 65,000 clones, approximately 86% of them singletons. This chain joins TRBV9 and TRBJ1-1, with 9 nucleotides matching TRBD1. This clonotype originated in a human donor in a cohort sampled during active COVID-19. Material for sequencing was peripheral blood. The CDR3 sequence is CASSALQGAWTEAFF. The CDR3 nucleotides are TGTGCCAGCAGCGCCCTACAGGGGGCTTGGACTGAAGCTTTCTTT.